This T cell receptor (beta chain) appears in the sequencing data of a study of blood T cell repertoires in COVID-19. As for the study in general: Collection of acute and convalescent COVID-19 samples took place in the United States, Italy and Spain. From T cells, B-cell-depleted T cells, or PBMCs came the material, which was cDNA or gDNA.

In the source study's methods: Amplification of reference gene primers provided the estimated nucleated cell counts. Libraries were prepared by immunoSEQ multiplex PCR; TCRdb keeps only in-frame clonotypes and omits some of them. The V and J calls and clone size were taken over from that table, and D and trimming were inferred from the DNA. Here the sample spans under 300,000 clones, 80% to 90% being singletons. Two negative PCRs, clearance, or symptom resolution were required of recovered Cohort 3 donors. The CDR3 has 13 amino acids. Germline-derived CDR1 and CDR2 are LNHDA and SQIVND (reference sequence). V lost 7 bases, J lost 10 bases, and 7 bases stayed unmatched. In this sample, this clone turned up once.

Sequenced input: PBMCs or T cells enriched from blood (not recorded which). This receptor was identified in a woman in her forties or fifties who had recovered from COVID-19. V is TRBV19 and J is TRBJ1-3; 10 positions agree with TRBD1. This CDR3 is CASNPTGGWTIYF. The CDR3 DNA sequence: TGTGCCAGTAACCCGACAGGGGGCTGGACCATATATTTT.